The 2 T cell receptor beta chains presented below share a single source sample, sequenced in a study of blood T cell repertoires in COVID-19. Data came from immunoSEQ multiplex PCR; TCRdb stores just in-frame clones and leaves some out. The table shows over 70,000 clones, with roughly 81% occurring only once. Material for sequencing was peripheral blood. These receptors were taken from a man aged 55 to 70 with COVID-19, enrolled during active disease.

This clone has just a few counts. This rearrangement joins TRBV4-2 to TRBJ1-1, with 7 bases lining up with TRBD1. This CDR3 has 15 amino acids. The V gene's germline CDR1 is LGHNA and CDR2 YNFKEQ. J gave up 4 bases and V 0 bases, and 5 bases lay outside the gene matches. CDR3 sequence (DNA): TGTGCCAGCAGCCAAGAGGAGGGGGCTAGCACTGAAGCTTTCTTT. This sequence encodes CASSQEEGASTEAFF.

J is TRBJ2-1 and V is TRBV19, with TRBD2 matching 12 bases. V trimming: 1 base; J trimming: 7 bases; junction bases outside the gene matches: 5. The CDR3 spans 16 residues. CDR1 is LNHDA and CDR2 is SQIVND in the germline V gene (reference sequence). CDR3 region: CASSIVGLAGNNEQFF. In DNA, the CDR3 is TGTGCCAGTAGTATAGTAGGACTAGCGGGGAATAATGAGCAGTTCTTC.